The clone carrying this T cell receptor beta chain was seen ten or more times. The antigen remains undetermined. CDR1 DFQATT and CDR2 SNEGSKA come from the germline V gene (reference sequence). This CDR3 contains 14 residues. V was shortened by 6 bases and J by 4 bases, with 16 bases between the two germline ends. With 10-nucleotide random UMIs included, cDNA was synthesized by 5'RACE. Every sequencing run gave over 200 million TCR-beta sequences, taken from 15-18 subjects. MiXCR was run by TCRdb on the 5' RACE reads, yielding one entry per CDR3 protein. The data show under 75,000 distinct CDR3 sequences, 3.2% seen once. These data come from a study of neurological immune-mediated disorders. Findings and caveats of the study: Expanded clones shared no identical CDR3 amino acid sequences across subjects, which suggested private TCR-beta repertoires in all groups.

V usage is TRBV20-1 and J usage is TRBJ1-5; possibly TRBD1 for D (5 bases). The sequencing sample was made of PBMCs. The TCR was taken from a woman between 50 and 59 years old with multiple sclerosis. The CDR3 nucleotides read TGCAGTGCCCTTAGAGGGGCAGGGAATCAGCCCCAGCATTTT. Translation: CSALRGAGNQPQHF.